This passage covers 9 T cell receptor beta chains from one sample sequenced in a study of T cell responses to AZD1222 COVID-19 vaccine. The repertoire was sequenced with immunoSEQ multiplex PCR; TCRdb's copy has only in-frame clones and lacks some. The table lists 120,000 or so clones, 80% to 90% of them singletons. The sequencing used peripheral blood, collected on day 0 of AZD1222 vaccination. The receptors shown here come from an adult in good health.

This chain links TRBV6-5 with TRBJ1-1; 7 bases agree with TRBD1. The J segment lost 5 bases and the V segment lost 5 bases, leaving 11 bases of the junction unmatched. CDR1 is MNHEY, CDR2 SVGAGI, per germline. The CDR3 has 15 amino acids. CDR3 sequence: CASSPLGGARTEAFF. The DNA for the CDR3 is TGTGCCAGCAGTCCTTTAGGGGGCGCGAGGACTGAAGCTTTCTTT.

The chain combines TRBV7-6 with TRBJ1-5, with TRBD1 identical over 8 bases. The CDR3 runs to 17 residues. The ends lost 3 bases at V and 0 bases at J; junction bases unmatched: 7. CDR1 SGHVS and CDR2 FNYEAQ come from the germline V gene. CDR3 protein: CASSLAGGRYSNQPQHF. The CDR3 DNA reads TGTGCCAGCAGCTTGGCAGGGGGCCGGTATAGCAATCAGCCCCAGCATTTT.

CDR3 nucleotide sequence: TGTGCCAGCAGTTACGTCCCTAGCGGGAGCGATGAGCAGTTCTTC. Encoded protein: CASSYVPSGSDEQFF. The genes are TRBV6-2 or TRBV6-3 and TRBJ2-1; 10 bases align to TRBD2. The CDR3 is 15 residues long. The germline gives CDR1 MNHEY, CDR2 SVGEGT. With 2 bases clipped from V and 8 bases from J, the junction kept 6 bases outside the gene matches.

V and J are TRBV30 and TRBJ2-1; no firm D call. This CDR3 is 13 amino acids long. In germline, CDR1 is GTSNPN, CDR2 SVGIG (reference sequence). Trimming left V 0 bases short and J 8 bases short, with 11 bases between. The CDR3 is CAWSVGLADEQFF. The CDR3 DNA sequence: TGTGCCTGGAGTGTGGGGTTGGCCGATGAGCAGTTCTTC.

The gene calls are TRBV3-1 (or the pseudogene TRBV3-2) and TRBJ2-4; D not certain. Germline lookup yields CDR1 LGHDT and CDR2 YNNKEL (reference sequence). V was trimmed by 5 bases and J by 9 bases, leaving 11 bases between them. The CDR3 has 12 amino acids. Here the CDR3 DNA reads TGTGCCAGCAGCGAAGGACCCAGCATTCAGTACTTC. It codes for CASSEGPSIQYF.

The rearrangement links TRBV6-1 to TRBJ1-2; D gene unclear. The CDR3 is made up of 13 amino acids. Germline loops: CDR1 MNHNS, CDR2 SASEGT. Deletions cut 2 bases from V and 9 bases from J, with 13 bases between. The chain's CDR3 is CASSESTGLRYTF. The CDR3 nucleotides are TGTGCCAGCAGTGAATCCACCGGCCTTCGCTACACCTTC.

The V and J genes are TRBV14 and TRBJ1-1; possible D gene TRBD1, 5 bases. CDR1 and CDR2 (germline): SGHDN, FVKESK. Trimming shortened V by 2 bases and J by 7 bases, and 20 bases separated the two germline ends. There are 16 residues in the CDR3. The CDR3: CASSQPGAIRTLEAFF. CDR3 sequence (DNA): TGTGCCAGCAGCCAACCCGGGGCCATACGGACGCTTGAAGCTTTCTTT.

This clone was seen more than once but under ten times. The chain combines TRBV12-3 or TRBV12-4 with TRBJ1-4; D call uncertain. The V end lost 7 bases, the J end lost 8 bases, and 14 bases lay between the germline ends. This CDR3 comprises 13 residues. CDR3: CASTPLSGEKLFF. In DNA, the CDR3 is TGTGCCAGCACCCCCCTCTCGGGCGAAAAACTGTTTTTT.

The chain joins TRBV5-1 to TRBJ2-7; D might be TRBD1 (6 bases). Germline V gene lookup returns CDR1 SGHRS and CDR2 YFSETQ. The CDR3 loop spans 17 amino acids. Trimming left V 3 bases short and J 3 bases short, with 22 bases between. The CDR3 is CASSSTGQPASLYEQYF. The DNA for the CDR3 is TGCGCCAGCAGCTCTACCGGACAGCCCGCTAGCCTCTACGAGCAGTACTTC.